A selection of T cell receptor beta chains follows, all from one sample in a study of beta chain features in type 1 diabetes. Produced via immunoSEQ multiplex PCR; TCRdb's table is partial and in-frame only. The data contain about 360,000 clones, around 13% of them singletons. What was sequenced was naive CD4+ T cells from blood. Receptors originate from a woman younger than 30 with type 1 diabetes. Each CDR3 is given with its conserved first and last residue. A D gene is named only where the DNA matches it firmly. The size of a clone is reported for some rows only, either as once, few or many, or as a class for expanded clones.

V	size	J	D	CDR3	DNA
TRBV15	NA	TRBJ2-5	NA	CATSPLGVQETQYF	TGTGCCACCAGCCCCCTCGGAGTCCAAGAGACCCAGTACTTC
TRBV5-1	NA	TRBJ2-1	TRBD2	CASSPPGLAGGISNEQFF	TGCGCCAGCAGCCCGCCGGGACTAGCGGGGGGAATCAGCAATGAGCAGTTCTTC
TRBV29-1	few	TRBJ1-4	TRBD1	CSARRGLSGEKLFF	TGCAGCGCCCGAAGGGGGCTGTCTGGGGAAAAACTGTTTTTT
TRBV7-3	few	TRBJ1-2	TRBD1	CASSLGTAVYGYTF	TGTGCCAGCAGCCTTGGGACAGCAGTCTATGGCTACACCTTC
TRBV6-1	few	TRBJ2-7	NA	CASRDDSYEQYF	TGTGCCAGCAGGGACGACAGCTACGAGCAGTACTTC
TRBV5-4	few	TRBJ2-1	TRBD2	CASSLDSGRDEQFF	TGTGCCAGCAGCTTGGATAGCGGGAGGGATGAGCAGTTCTTC
TRBV28	few	TRBJ2-7	TRBD2	CASSPPLASGRAHEQYF	TGTGCCAGCAGTCCCCCCCTGGCGAGCGGGAGGGCCCACGAGCAGTACTTC
TRBV7-6	few	TRBJ1-1	NA	CASSPDRGKAFF	TGTGCCAGCAGCCCTGACCGCGGGAAAGCTTTCTTT
TRBV27	NA	TRBJ1-1	NA	CASNRVSVIMNTEAFF	TGTGCCAGCAACAGGGTCTCGGTAATCATGAACACTGAAGCTTTCTTT
TRBV5-1	few	TRBJ1-5	NA	CASSLYVDSRNQPQHF	TGCGCCAGCAGCTTGTATGTGGACAGTCGCAATCAGCCCCAGCATTTT
TRBV23-1	few	TRBJ1-5	NA	CASSSRQPQHF	TGCGCCAGTTCGTCCCGGCAGCCCCAGCATTTT
TRBV5-1	few	TRBJ2-2	NA	CASSLLNQGNTGELFF	TGCGCCAGCAGCTTGTTAAACCAGGGGAACACCGGGGAGCTGTTTTTT
TRBV10-3	few	TRBJ2-5	NA	CAGQYAGAETQYF	TGTGCCGGCCAGTACGCGGGGGCGGAGACCCAGTACTTC
TRBV2	NA	TRBJ2-7	NA	CASTVSGLIIYEQYF	TGTGCCAGCACCGTATCTGGACTGATCATCTACGAGCAGTACTTC
TRBV4-1	few	TRBJ2-3	TRBD2	CASSQGLAGSSTDTQYF	TGCGCCAGCAGTCAGGGACTAGCGGGGAGTAGCACAGATACGCAGTATTTT
TRBV30	NA	TRBJ1-1	TRBD1	CAWDRGLNTEAFF	TGTGCCTGGGACAGGGGGCTGAACACTGAAGCTTTCTTT
TRBV2	NA	TRBJ1-2	TRBD1	CASTGQGSGYGYTF	TGTGCCAGCACCGGACAGGGTTCTGGGTATGGCTACACCTTC
TRBV18	few	TRBJ2-1	NA	CASSPPVDNEQFF	TGTGCCAGCTCACCGCCGGTGGACAATGAGCAGTTCTTC
TRBV7-9	few	TRBJ1-1	NA	CASTTLTAVESEAFF	TGTGCCAGCACCACTCTCACCGCGGTTGAGTCTGAAGCTTTCTTT
TRBV4-3	NA	TRBJ1-6	NA	CASSQETGGNSPLHF	TGCGCCAGCAGCCAAGAGACAGGTGGAAATTCACCCCTCCACTTT